Reported below is one T cell receptor (beta chain). Cohort assignment relied on participant-reported clinical history. Original handling: For nucleated cells, counts were estimated from reference gene primer amplification. TCRdb's copy holds only in-frame clones and misses some; the assay was immunoSEQ multiplex PCR. The DNA gave D and trimming, while V, J and clone size come from that table. The data show almost 400,000 clones, roughly 88% seen once. The CDR3 loop spans 16 amino acids. Trimming shortened V by 3 bases and J by 0 bases, and 11 bases separated the two germline ends. The germline gives CDR1 ENHRY, CDR2 SYGVKD. This entry is derived from a study of blood T cell repertoires in COVID-19. Study context: Samples representing acute and convalescent COVID-19 were sourced from the United States, Italy and Spain. The cDNA or gDNA used as material had been derived from T cells, B-cell-depleted T cells, or PBMCs.

Sequencing input: PBMCs or T cells enriched from blood (not recorded which). The rearrangement uses TRBV10-3 and TRBJ1-4; possible D gene TRBD1, 6 bases. This receptor was obtained from a woman aged 30 to 39 with acute COVID-19. The CDR3 sequence: CAISDFRGATNEKLFF. CDR3 sequence (DNA): TGTGCCATCAGTGACTTCAGGGGTGCAACTAATGAAAAACTGTTTTTT.